This T cell receptor (beta chain) originates from a study of CD8 T cells in ankylosing spondylitis. Study-wide results and caveats: Reports say disease-linked clones showed up significantly more in matched ankylosing spondylitis synovial fluid. Earlier work had already found some motif variants in reactive arthritis synovial fluid and blood. Peripheral blood held disease-linked clones only at relatively low frequency, and these were CD8+.

The CDR3 contains 11 residues. V was pared by 3 bases and J by 10 bases, with 7 bases between. Germline V gene sequence: CDR1 MRHNA, CDR2 SNTAGT. Construction of TCR beta libraries was performed using quantitative 5'-RACE with molecular barcodes. From the 5' RACE reads, TCRdb called clonotypes with MiXCR, one entry per CDR3 protein. Of 200,000 or so distinct CDR3 sequences in the sample, 10% to 15% were seen once. This clonotype has ten or more counts. What it recognizes is unknown. The sample comprised blood, either unsorted or a sorted T cell fraction (not recorded which). This chain connects TRBV6-4 to TRBJ2-1, with D unresolved. This TCR was recovered from a female donor with ankylosing spondylitis or in good health (not recorded which). For the CDR3, the DNA is TGTGCCAGCAGTGAAAGACCAGAGCAGTTCTTC. Amino acid sequence: CASSERPEQFF.